The 2 T cell receptor beta chains listed next were all sequenced from one sample in a study. TCRdb redid the calling of the RT-PCR reads with MiXCR, one entry per CDR3 protein. The table records 550,000 to 750,000 distinct CDR3 sequences, 13% to 15% of them present only once. Sequenced: memory CD4+ T cells from blood. The receptors stem from a female donor in good health, serving as a healthy control.

J is TRBJ2-7 and V is TRBV10-3; tentatively, D is TRBD1 or TRBD2 (5 bases each). The V gene lost 6 bases and the J gene lost 0 bases, with 15 bases spanning the gap. Germline CDR1 reads ENHRY; CDR2 reads SYGVKD. The CDR3 extends over 15 amino acids. CDR3 amino acids: CAIRGDPKSSYEQYF. CDR3 bases: TGTGCCATCAGGGGGGACCCCAAGAGCTCCTACGAGCAGTACTTC.

The J gene is TRBJ2-1, the V gene TRBV9; 10 positions agree with TRBD1. The CDR3 loop spans 18 amino acids. The V and J ends lost 2 bases and 4 bases, in that order; junction bases with no gene match: 12. Germline V gene data show CDR1 as SGDLS and CDR2 as YYNGEE. The CDR3 sequence: CASSVEMGQGKSYNEQFF. CDR3 coding DNA: TGTGCCAGCAGCGTGGAAATGGGACAGGGGAAATCTTACAATGAGCAGTTCTTC.